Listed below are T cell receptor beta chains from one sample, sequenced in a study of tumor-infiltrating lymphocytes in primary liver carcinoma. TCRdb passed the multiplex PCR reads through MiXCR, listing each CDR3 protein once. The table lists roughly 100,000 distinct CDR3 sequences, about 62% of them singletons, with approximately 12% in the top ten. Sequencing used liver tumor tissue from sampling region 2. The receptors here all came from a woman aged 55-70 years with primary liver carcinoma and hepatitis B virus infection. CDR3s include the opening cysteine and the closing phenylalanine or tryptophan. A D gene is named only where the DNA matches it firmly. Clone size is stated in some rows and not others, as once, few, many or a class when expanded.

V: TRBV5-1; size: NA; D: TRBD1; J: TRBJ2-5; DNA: TGCATCAGCAGCGCGGACAGGGCCCTCAAGTACTTC; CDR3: CISSADRALKYF
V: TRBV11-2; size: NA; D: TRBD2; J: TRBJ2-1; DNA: TGTGCCACCAGCTTAGCGGGCGGTAGAACTTCCGATGAGCAGTTCTTC; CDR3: CATSLAGGRTSDEQFF
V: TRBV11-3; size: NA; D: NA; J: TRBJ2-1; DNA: TGTGCCTGCAGCTCGACTAGTGTGGGGGTCCAGCAGTTCTTC; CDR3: CACSSTSVGVQQFF
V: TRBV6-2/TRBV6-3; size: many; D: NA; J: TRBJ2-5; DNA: TGTGCCAGCAGTTCGGGACTGAGGGTCCAAGAGACCCAGTACTTC; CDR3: CASSSGLRVQETQYF
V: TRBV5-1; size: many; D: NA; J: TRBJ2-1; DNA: TGCGCCAGCAGCTTGTCCACGACATTTAGGGGTAACGAGCAGTTCTTC; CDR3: CASSLSTTFRGNEQFF
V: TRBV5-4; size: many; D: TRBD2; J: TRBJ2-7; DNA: TGTGCCAGCAGCTCGGGGACTAGAAACTACGAGCAGTACTTC; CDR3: CASSSGTRNYEQYF
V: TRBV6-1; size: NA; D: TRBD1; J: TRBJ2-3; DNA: TGTGCCGGCAGTGAGGCGACAGGGGGTACAGATACGCAGTATTTT; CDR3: CAGSEATGGTDTQYF
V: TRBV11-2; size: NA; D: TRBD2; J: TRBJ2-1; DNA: TGTGCCAGCAGCACTAGCGGGGCAGAGCAGTTCTTC; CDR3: CASSTSGAEQFF
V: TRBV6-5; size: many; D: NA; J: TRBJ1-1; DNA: TGTGCCAGCAGTTACTATCGGAGCACTGAAGCTTTCTTT; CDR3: CASSYYRSTEAFF
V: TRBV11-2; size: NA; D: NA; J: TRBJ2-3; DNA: TGTGCCGGCAGCTTAGGGACCAGCACATATACGCAATATTTT; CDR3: CAGSLGTSTYTQYF
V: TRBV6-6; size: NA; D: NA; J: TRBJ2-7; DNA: TGTGTCAGCAGTCTGTCGCAGGGAACCTACGAGCAGTACTTC; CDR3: CVSSLSQGTYEQYF
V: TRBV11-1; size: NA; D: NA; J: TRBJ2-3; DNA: TGTGCCAACAGTATCGGATGTACAGATACGCAGTATTTT; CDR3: CANSIGCTDTQYF
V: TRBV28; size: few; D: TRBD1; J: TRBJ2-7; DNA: TGTGCCAGCACCGGACAGGGAACGAACTCCGTCTACGAGCAGTACTTC; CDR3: CASTGQGTNSVYEQYF
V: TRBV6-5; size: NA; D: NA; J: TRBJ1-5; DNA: TGTGTCAGTAGTTACCGGCAGGGAGGCAATCAGCCCCAGCATTTT; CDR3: CVSSYRQGGNQPQHF
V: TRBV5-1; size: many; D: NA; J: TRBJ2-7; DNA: TGCGCCAGCACTTCCGCCACGGGAGACGAGCAGTACTTC; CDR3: CASTSATGDEQYF
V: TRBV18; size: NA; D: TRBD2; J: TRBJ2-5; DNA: TGTGCCAGCTCACCACCAGGACTAGCGGGAGCCCAAGAGACCCAGTACTTC; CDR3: CASSPPGLAGAQETQYF
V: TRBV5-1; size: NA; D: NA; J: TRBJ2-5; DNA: TGCGCCAGCAGCTTGGAAGGGAGGGAGACCCAGTACTTC; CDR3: CASSLEGRETQYF
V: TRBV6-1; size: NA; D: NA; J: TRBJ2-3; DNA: TGTGCCAGCACTGGTGGAGATACACAGTATTTT; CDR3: CASTGGDTQYF
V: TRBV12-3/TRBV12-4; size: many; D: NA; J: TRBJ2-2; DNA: TGTGCCAGCAGTATGGGCGGGGAGCTGTTTTTT; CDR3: CASSMGGELFF
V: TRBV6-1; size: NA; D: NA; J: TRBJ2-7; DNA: TGTACCAGCAAGTGGAGAGGGGCCTCCTACGAGCAGTACTTC; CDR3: CTSKWRGASYEQYF
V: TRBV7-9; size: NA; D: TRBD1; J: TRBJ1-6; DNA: TGTGCCAGCAGCTTGGACAGGAATTCACCCCTCCACTTT; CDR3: CASSLDRNSPLHF
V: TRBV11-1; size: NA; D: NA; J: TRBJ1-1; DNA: TGTGCTAGCAGCTTTTTTGGGGCAGCGAACACTGTAGTTTTCTTT; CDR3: CASSFFGAANTVVFF
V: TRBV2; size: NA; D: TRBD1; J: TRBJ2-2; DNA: TGTGCCAGCAGTCAACAGGGGTCTCGGAACACCGGGGAGCTGTTTTTT; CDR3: CASSQQGSRNTGELFF
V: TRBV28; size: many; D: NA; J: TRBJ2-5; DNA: TGTGCCAGCACGGGAGCGACGAGGGCCATCATGGAGACCCAGTACTTC; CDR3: CASTGATRAIMETQYF
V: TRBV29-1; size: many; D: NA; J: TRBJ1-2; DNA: TGCAGCGTTCGGATTTCGGGGGGCAATGGCTACACCTTC; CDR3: CSVRISGGNGYTF
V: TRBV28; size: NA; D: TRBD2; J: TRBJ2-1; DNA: TGTGCCAGCAATTCCGCTAGCGGGTCAAAGCAGTTCTTC; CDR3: CASNSASGSKQFF
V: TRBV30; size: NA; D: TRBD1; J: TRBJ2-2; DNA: TGTGCCTGGAGGCCACAGGGACAGGTTAAAATCGTCGTGGAGCTGTTTTTT; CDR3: CAWRPQGQVKIVVELFF
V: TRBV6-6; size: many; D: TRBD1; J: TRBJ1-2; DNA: TGTGCCAGCAGTTCGCGGACAGGGTCTAACTATGGCTACACCTTC; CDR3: CASSSRTGSNYGYTF